This T cell receptor (beta chain) was recorded in a study of cytomegalovirus exposure and HLA in healthy donors. Study at large: Of some 410 genotyped donors, more than 65% grouped in the Caucasian-associated ancestry cluster. General study points: When presence/absence was analysed, sequencing depth was taken to be roughly uniform across donors. The authors considered a cluster of highly shared sequence variants likely to be a sequencing artifact.

Both 60 Vbeta primers and 13 Jbeta primers went into the PCR. Sequencing used immunoSEQ multiplex PCR; TCRdb keeps in-frame clones, though not all of them. The table lists approximately 70,000 clones. V was pared by 5 bases and J by 2 bases, with 8 bases of the junction left unmatched. This CDR3 comprises 16 residues. CDR1 is MRHNA and CDR2 is SNTAGT in the germline V gene. Comment on this clone: Its matching antigen is unknown.

The sequence came from a woman younger than 45 in good health and CMV-seronegative. The rearrangement uses TRBV6-4 and TRBJ2-1; 8 positions match TRBD2. Sample: PBMCs. The CDR3 is CASSHLAGNAYNEQFF. The CDR3 DNA reads TGTGCCAGCAGTCACTTAGCGGGAAATGCCTACAATGAGCAGTTCTTC.